This T cell receptor beta chain was sequenced during a study of T cells in Graves' hyperthyroidism and ophthalmopathy (dated by TCRdb to the late 2010s). Some background on the complete study: Peripheral blood samples were taken at initial diagnosis, before any treatment was given. To identify distinguishing TCR V-J signatures, a discovery cohort of some 100 patients was used, comprising under 45 with Graves' ophthalmopathy and around 57 with stable Graves' hyperthyroidism. An independent validation cohort of under 20 hyperthyroidism patients and about 15 patients who later progressed to ophthalmopathy tested prospective prediction of ophthalmopathy. The 100 or so discovery patients were randomly split 7:3 into training and test sets. Thyroid tissue and blood T-cell repertoires from over 5 Graves' hyperthyroidism patients were also compared in the study. Following sampling, methimazole starting at 30 mg daily was given to hyperthyroidism patients, and high-dose intravenous methylprednisolone was given to ophthalmopathy patients. TCR Vbeta CDR3 sequencing of approximately 140 peripheral blood samples (approximately 44 ophthalmopathy, roughly 74 hyperthyroidism and some 17 progressor patients) is reported in the paper.

This clonotype was detected many times. Its recognized antigen is unknown. It has no much larger one-base neighbor in the sample; base qualities were not kept. Points the paper makes about the study in general: Ophthalmopathy was separated from stable hyperthyroidism by a 13 V-J signature model, with about 88% sensitivity and approximately 81% specificity obtained in cross-validation and 80%/75% obtained in testing. Blood samples also contained most of the expanded thyroid clonotypes (frequency above 0.001), which suggests that blood repertoires may reflect thyroid immune responses. Sample size was not statistically predetermined, and blinding of investigators to group allocation was not performed. In validation, the model predicted progression to ophthalmopathy a median of roughly 6.5 months before onset, with approximately 70% sensitivity and around 76% specificity.

V lost 3 bases and J lost 7 bases, and the count of bases not matched to a germline gene is 11. The CDR3 measures 16 amino acids from cysteine to phenylalanine. This entry keeps only the CDR3 DNA: 48 bases, framed from base 1. According to the germline V gene, CDR1 reads SGHTA and CDR2 reads FQGNSA. TCR beta CDR3 regions were amplified from RNA transcripts. For the first round of RT-PCR on the TCR CDR3, the HTBI primer set was used together with the Qiagen OneStep RT-PCR kit. Libraries were constructed in a second round of multiplex PCR, after which size selection and purification were carried out. Sequencing of the libraries was done on an Illumina HiSeq2000 using paired-end 100 bp reads. The authors processed their data as follows. SOAPnuke was used to process the raw data, throwing out any read that contained adapters or uncalled bases, had a mean Phred below 15, or lacked an exact constant-primer or identifier match. COPE v1.2.5 was used to merge high-quality paired reads, and clonotypes were defined as unique nucleotide sequences. Clonotypes were aligned to IMGT TRBV, TRBD and TRBJ reference segments using MiTCR v1.1. Only V-J combinations with frequency above 0.0001, covering about 99% of repertoires, were analysed. The TCS score was defined as the ratio of F50 (clonal expansion) to E x V (chaos), calculated using BLOSUM62-based TCRdist between CDR3 peptides within each V-J. Welch's t-statistics and random forest reduced just over 500 V-J features to roughly 13, which were used in a naive Bayes classifier (R e1071). TCRdb reran the public reads through fastp at Q25 and MiXCR, keeping productive beta chains. Identical CDR3 proteins give one entry, which carries the most common genes and DNA. What appears here as the V and J calls and clone size reflects TCRdb's work, not the paper's. This sample gives 360,000 or so distinct CDR3 sequences in total; nearly 15% of them show up just once. Roughly a fifth of the sample is held by the ten biggest clonotypes.

In the ophthalmopathy patients, disease was moderately to severely active, with a Clinical Activity Score of 3 or more, a NOSPECS grade of 4 or more, and a duration of less than 3 months. Any patient with an uncontrolled infection, another autoimmune disease, pregnancy or lactation was excluded. Diagnoses relied on clinical symptoms, serum thyroxine and TRAb, thyroid ultrasound and orbital computed tomography. Ficoll-Paque density gradient centrifugation was used to isolate PBMCs from approximately 10 ml of fresh peripheral blood. Total RNA was extracted using Trizol reagent, and RNA quality was assessed on an Agilent 2100 Bioanalyzer.

The origin of this receptor is a woman aged 55-70 years with Graves' ophthalmopathy. Material: blood. The receptor chain draws on TRBV7-2 and TRBJ2-1, with 8 central nucleotides matching TRBD1. The CDR3 here reads CASSLGLGTGENEQFF. The nucleotides are TGTGCCAGCAGCTTGGGTCTTGGGACAGGAGAAAATGAGCAGTTCTTC.